Below, 25 T cell receptor beta chains from the same sample are listed, as sequenced in a study of blood T cell repertoires in COVID-19 (dated by TCRdb to the early 2020s). The library relied on the immunoSEQ multiplex PCR assay. TCRdb provides this immuneACCESS table in a form limited to in-frame rearrangements. Some clones are lacking; in checked studies, under half of them reflect an unresolved V gene, and why the rest are absent is not known. A total of around 110,000 clones appear in this sample, 86% of them only once. The ten largest clones represent approximately 4.3% of the sample. Sequenced: peripheral blood. The receptors shown here come from a man between 35 and 55 years old with acute or convalescent COVID-19.

The rearrangement joins TRBV6-5 to TRBJ1-2; D might be TRBD1 (5 bases). V lost 6 bases and J lost 6, with 14 bases in between. This CDR3 is built from 13 residues. The germline CDR1 and CDR2 sequences are MNHEY and SVGAGI. CDR3 nucleotides: TGTGCCAGCAGGTCCGGACACACTCATGGCTACACCTTC. Its protein is CASRSGHTHGYTF.

In DNA, the CDR3 is TGTGCCAGCAGCCAAGAGACGAGCATGGGCAGGGGCTACACCTTC. It specifies CASSQETSMGRGYTF. The chain joins TRBV14 to TRBJ1-2, with D unclear. Looked up from germline, CDR1 is SGHDN and CDR2 is FVKESK. Between the trimmed V and J ends, which lost 0 bases and 8 bases, there was a span of 16 bases. CDR3 size: 15 residues.

The chain links TRBV6-5 to TRBJ1-3, with D possibly matching TRBD1 (6 bases). The CDR3 consists of 15 residues. V lost 5 bases, J lost 4 bases, and 15 bases lay in between. Germline V gene sequence: CDR1 MNHEY, CDR2 SVGAGI. This CDR3 is CASSHREGAGNTIYF. For the CDR3, the DNA is TGTGCCAGCAGTCACAGGGAGGGAGCGGGAAACACCATATATTTT.

The chain is built from TRBV7-9 and TRBJ1-1; D is ambiguous. CDR1 SEHNR and CDR2 FQNEAQ come from the germline V gene (reference sequence). This CDR3 is built from 14 residues. The V end was cut by 2 bases, the J end by 0 bases, with 7 bases between. In DNA form, the CDR3 reads TGTGCCAGCAGCTTACTAGAGATGAACACTGAAGCTTTCTTT. This encodes CASSLLEMNTEAFF.

V gene TRBV24-1 combines with J gene TRBJ1-5; weak D call: TRBD1 (5 bases). The CDR3 loop spans 16 amino acids. Germline V lookup: CDR1 KGHDR, CDR2 SFDVKD. Between the trimmed V and J ends, which lost 4 bases and 2 bases, there was a span of 14 bases. The CDR3 region is CATSELTVRGNQPQHF. The CDR3 coding sequence is TGTGCCACCAGTGAGTTGACAGTACGAGGCAATCAGCCCCAGCATTTT.

The chain employs TRBV5-6 and TRBJ1-3, with a tentative D call TRBD1 (6 bases). Trimming pared 0 bases from V and 5 bases from J, leaving 12 bases between. Per the germline V gene, CDR1 is SGHDT and CDR2 is YYEEEE. This CDR3 is 15 amino acids long. The CDR3 DNA reads as TGTGCCAGCAGCTTGGTTGGCCAGGGGAGAAACACCATATATTTT. It codes for CASSLVGQGRNTIYF.

The V call is TRBV19, the J call TRBJ1-2, with TRBD1 matching 7 bases. This CDR3 comprises 17 residues. Unmatched junction bases numbered 14, after V lost 2 bases and J lost 5 bases. Germline V gene sequence: CDR1 LNHDA, CDR2 SQIVND (reference sequence). This CDR3 is CASSISGGQVIWYGYTF. CDR3 DNA sequence: TGTGCCAGTAGTATATCGGGCGGACAGGTTATTTGGTATGGCTACACCTTC.

This chain joins TRBV19 and TRBJ1-6, with 12 bases lining up with TRBD1. This CDR3 region has 17 residues. Germline V lookup: CDR1 LNHDA, CDR2 SQIVND (reference sequence). Trimming removed 3 bases from V and 9 bases from J; junction bases left unmatched: 9. This CDR3 reads CASSMDSGTGGISPLHF. In DNA, the CDR3 is TGTGCCAGTAGTATGGACTCCGGGACAGGGGGCATTTCACCCCTCCACTTT.

This clone was detected only once. The chain joins TRBV19 to TRBJ2-7; 10 nucleotides line up with TRBD2. V lost 1 base and J lost 6; bases outside the gene matches: 9. CDR3 length: 16 residues. Germline V gene sequence: CDR1 LNHDA, CDR2 SQIVND (reference sequence). The DNA of the CDR3 is TGTGCCAGTAGTATAGCGTCCGCTAGCGGGAGAGGCGAGCAGTACTTC. As protein: CASSIASASGRGEQYF.

This chain connects TRBV5-6 to TRBJ1-2, with 10 bases matching TRBD1. CDR1 and CDR2 from the germline V gene are SGHDT and YYEEEE. CDR3 length: 14 residues. Trimming at V came to 5 bases and at J to 6 bases, leaving 7 bases not matched to a gene. The CDR3 spells CASSPGQGFNGYTF. DNA of the CDR3: TGTGCCAGCAGTCCGGGACAGGGGTTTAATGGCTACACCTTC.

V is TRBV7-2 and J is TRBJ2-7, with 8 positions matching TRBD1. Germline assignment: CDR1 SGHTA and CDR2 FQGNSA. The J segment lost 4 bases and the V segment lost 5 bases, leaving 7 bases of the junction unmatched. The CDR3 sequence is 14 residues long. This CDR3 reads CASSVQGASYEQYF. The CDR3 DNA is TGTGCCAGCAGCGTGCAGGGGGCGTCATACGAGCAGTACTTC.

The V call is TRBV29-1, the J call TRBJ1-2, with a tentative D call TRBD1 (5 bases). Trimming cost V 3 bases and J 7 bases, with 18 bases left between them. Germline values: CDR1 SQVTM, CDR2 ANQGSEA. The CDR3 is 14 residues long. The chain's CDR3 is CSVDLLQGGSGYTF. CDR3 bases: TGCAGCGTTGACCTCCTCCAGGGAGGCTCTGGCTACACCTTC.

This clone turned up a few times. The chain is built from TRBV18 and TRBJ1-3; D ambiguous. V was cut by 3 bases and J by 0 bases, with 6 bases left in between. The CDR3 is made up of 14 amino acids. The germline gives CDR1 KGHSH, CDR2 LQKENI. The CDR3, as DNA: TGTGCCAGCTCACCGACTAACTCTGGAAACACCATATATTTT. Encoded protein: CASSPTNSGNTIYF.

V is TRBV5-5 and J is TRBJ2-7, with 10 bases aligning to TRBD1. This CDR3 has 16 residues. Germline values: CDR1 SGHKS, CDR2 YYEKEE (reference sequence). After removal of 0 bases from V and 3 bases from J, the junction contained 6 bases not matched to a gene. The chain's CDR3 is CASSLEAGTGVYEQYF. In DNA, the CDR3 is TGTGCCAGCAGCTTGGAAGCCGGGACAGGGGTCTACGAGCAGTACTTC.

On this clone: The identical CDR3 is also encoded by other nucleotide sequences in the sample. The chain couples TRBV15 to TRBJ1-3; D remains unclear. The V gene lost 1 base and the J gene lost 1 base, with 8 bases spanning the gap. In germline, CDR1 is LNHNV, CDR2 YYDKDF (reference sequence). CDR3 size: 15 residues. The CDR3 sequence: CATSRVGLSGNTIYF. The CDR3 nucleotides are TGTGCCACCAGCAGAGTCGGACTTTCTGGAAACACCATATATTTT. Full variable domain (missing parts from reference TRBV15 and TRBJ1-3): DAMVIQNPRYQVTQFGKPVTLSCSQTLNHNVMYWYQQKSSQAPKLLFHYYDKDFNNEADTPDNFQSRRPNTSFCFLDIRSPGLGDTAMYLCATSRVGLSGNTIYFGEGSWLTVV.

This clone was picked up one time. V gene TRBV9 combines with J gene TRBJ1-2; the D gene is possibly TRBD1 (5 bases). Germline CDR1 and CDR2: SGDLS and YYNGEE. This CDR3 is built from 14 residues. V gave up 3 bases and J gave up 6 bases, with 15 bases separating them. The CDR3 bases are TGTGCCAGCAGCGCTGGACACCTTTCGAATGGCTACACCTTC. This translates into CASSAGHLSNGYTF. Based on the CDR3 plus reference TRBV9 and TRBJ1-2, the full variable domain is DSGVTQTPKHLITATGQRVTLRCSPRSGDLSVYWYQQSLDQGLQFLIQYYNGEERAKGNILERFSAQQFPDLHSELNLSSLELGDSALYFCASSAGHLSNGYTFGSGTRLTVV.

The V and J genes are TRBV19 and TRBJ2-2; 7 nucleotides line up with TRBD1. The CDR3 covers 16 residues. V was pared by 1 base and J by 4 bases, with 6 bases of the junction left unmatched. Per germline, CDR1 LNHDA and CDR2 SQIVND (reference sequence). This CDR3 is CASSIGWDRSTGELFF. In DNA, the CDR3 is TGTGCCAGTAGTATAGGATGGGACAGATCCACCGGGGAGCTGTTTTTT.

This clone was seen once. V and J are TRBV11-2 and TRBJ1-1; D is unclear. The CDR3 has 12 residues. With 2 bases removed from V and 7 bases from J, the gap between germline ends came to 8 bases. Germline V lookup: CDR1 SGHAT, CDR2 FQNNGV. CDR3 coding DNA: TGTGCCAGCAGCTTAATAGGAGATGAAGCTTTCTTT. This gives the protein CASSLIGDEAFF. The entire variable domain, with the rest obtained from reference TRBV11-2 and TRBJ1-1, is as follows: EAGVAQSPRYKIIEKRQSVAFWCNPISGHATLYWYQQILGQGPKLLIQFQNNGVVDDSQLPKDRFSAERLKGVDSTLKIQPAKLEDSAVYLCASSLIGDEAFFGQGTRLTVV.

V usage is TRBV18 and J usage is TRBJ1-1; 8 bases map to TRBD1. J gave up 0 bases and V 6 bases, and 9 bases lay outside the gene matches. The CDR3 consists of 16 residues. CDR1 KGHSH and CDR2 LQKENI come from the germline V gene. CDR3 region: CASSPGTGLMNTEAFF. The CDR3 DNA reads TGTGCCAGCTCTCCCGGGACAGGATTAATGAACACTGAAGCTTTCTTT.

The V and J genes are TRBV24-1 and TRBJ2-5; D call uncertain. This CDR3 has 13 residues. V was shortened by 5 bases and J by 4 bases, with 10 bases between the two germline ends. Germline V lookup: CDR1 KGHDR, CDR2 SFDVKD. The CDR3 region is CATSAENLETQYF. The CDR3, as DNA: TGTGCCACCAGTGCAGAAAACCTAGAGACCCAGTACTTC.

This chain connects TRBV7-2 to TRBJ2-7; possibly TRBD1 for D (5 bases). Between the trimmed V and J ends, which lost 5 bases and 0 bases, there was a span of 14 bases. The CDR3 runs 15 residues. Germline values: CDR1 SGHTA, CDR2 FQGNSA. CDR3 region: CASSKERQHSYEQYF. CDR3 nucleotide sequence: TGTGCCAGCAGCAAAGAGAGACAGCACTCCTACGAGCAGTACTTC.

V is TRBV30 and J is TRBJ1-5; 8 bases map to TRBD1. Germline assignment: CDR1 GTSNPN and CDR2 SVGIG (reference sequence). The CDR3 totals 13 residues. V gave up 5 bases and J gave up 6 bases; unmatched junction bases: 6. CDR3 DNA sequence: TGTGCCTGGGATACAGGGGGAAGTCAGCCCCAGCATTTT. Protein sequence: CAWDTGGSQPQHF.

The rearrangement links TRBV4-1 to TRBJ1-5; 7 positions match TRBD1. V was pared by 1 base and J by 7 bases, with 7 bases of the junction left unmatched. Germline loops: CDR1 MGHRA, CDR2 YSYEKL. The CDR3 has 15 residues. CDR3 loop: CASSQGTDRDQPQHF. The CDR3 DNA reads TGCGCCAGCAGCCAAGGGACTGACAGGGACCAGCCCCAGCATTTT.

This sequence joins TRBV12-3 or TRBV12-4 and TRBJ2-5; D unclear. CDR3 length: 11 amino acids. V was clipped by 3 bases and J by 7 bases, with 6 bases between them. The CDR3 coding sequence is TGTGCCAGCAGTTTCACGGGGACCCAGTACTTC. Residues: CASSFTGTQYF.

This clone was counted a single time. V gene TRBV6-5 combines with J gene TRBJ1-2; a possible D gene is TRBD1 (6 bases). Trimming removed 6 bases from V and 6 bases from J, with 11 bases in between. The CDR3 has 12 residues. CDR1 and CDR2 from the germline V gene are MNHEY and SVGAGI. The CDR3 coding sequence is TGTGCCAGCAGAACCGGGACACATGGCTACACCTTC. This encodes CASRTGTHGYTF.